This T cell receptor (beta chain) stems from a study of Ad26.COV2.S vaccination and SARS-CoV-2 variants. On the study more broadly: Ad26.COV2.S given intramuscularly, once or twice 56 days apart. Whole-study results and caveats: Ad26.COV2.S recipients had broader spike-specific TCRs (P = 0.0014).

Details on this clone: Its antigen is not identified.

Germline V gene sequence: CDR1 SGHNT, CDR2 YENEEA. Losses at the gene ends were 5 bases for V and 7 bases for J; bases not matched to a gene: 8. The CDR3 totals 16 residues. Produced via immunoSEQ multiplex PCR; TCRdb's table is partial and in-frame only. The data show hundreds of thousands of clones, around 90% seen once. Treatment reported: roughly 20 received Ad26.COV2.S at low or high dose, single or two shots; roughly 5 received placebo; per-sample allocation not given. The samples date from day 63 after the first vaccine or placebo injection. The TCR sequence derives from a person between 18 and 60 years old who received the Ad26.COV2.S COVID-19 vaccine or a placebo. The source was peripheral blood, collected in a trial of Ad26.COV2.S vaccine versus placebo. The chain couples TRBV11-3 to TRBJ2-1; 13 bases line up with TRBD2. The CDR3 here is CASSLRTSGRGNEQFF. In nucleotides, the CDR3 is TGTGCCAGCAGCCTCCGGACTAGCGGGAGAGGAAATGAGCAGTTCTTC.